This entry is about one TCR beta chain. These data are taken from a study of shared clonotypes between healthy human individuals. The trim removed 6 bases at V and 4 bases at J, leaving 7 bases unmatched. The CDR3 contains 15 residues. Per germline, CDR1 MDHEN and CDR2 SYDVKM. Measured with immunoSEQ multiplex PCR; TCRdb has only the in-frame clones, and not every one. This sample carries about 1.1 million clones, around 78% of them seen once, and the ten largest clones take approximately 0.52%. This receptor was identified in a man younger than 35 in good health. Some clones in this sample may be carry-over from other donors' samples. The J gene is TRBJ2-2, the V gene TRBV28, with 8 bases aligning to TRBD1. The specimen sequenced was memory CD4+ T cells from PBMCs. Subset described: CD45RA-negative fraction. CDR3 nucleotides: TGTGCCAGCAGCCTAGACAGGGGTTTCACCGGGGAGCTGTTTTTT. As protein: CASSLDRGFTGELFF.